This T cell receptor (beta chain) was recovered during a study of CXCR3-negative and CXCR3-positive naive CD8 T cells. Study-level points and caveats: Against CXCR3-negative naive cells, CXCR3-positive naive cells showed more hydrophobic TRB CDR3s. Fresh PBMCs served for most assays, and CXCR3 expression fell partially after cryopreservation.

The CDR3 is 14 residues long. Germline V gene lookup returns CDR1 LGHNA and CDR2 YNFKEQ. Comment on this clonotype: Its antigen is not known.

Carrying UMI labels, the TRB cDNA libraries were prepared through 5' RACE. TCRdb reprocessed the 5' RACE reads, with one entry per CDR3 protein and no DNA. The table for this sample gives 50,000 to 60,000 distinct CDR3 sequences. Sequenced input: naive CXCR3- CD8+ T cells from blood. Subset defined: CD45RO-CCR7+CD27+CD95- naive CD8+ T cells lacking CXCR3 (TNR3-). The TCR sequence derives from a human donor in good health. Some clones in this sample may be carry-over from other donors' samples. The chain uses TRBV4-2 and TRBJ2-7; the TRBD1 assignment by TCRdb is unverifiable without DNA. This CDR3 is CASSQEGPAYEQYF.